This T cell receptor beta chain was obtained from a study of blood T cell repertoires in COVID-19 (dated by TCRdb to 2018 to 2021). Broadly, across the study: Samples covering the acute and convalescent phases of COVID-19 were provided by collaborators in the United States, Italy and Spain. The material from the prospective study consisted of cDNA or gDNA derived from T cells, B-cell-depleted T cells, or PBMCs. Deeply sampled blood TCRbeta repertoires from subjects exposed to, actively infected with, or recovered from COVID-19 were included in the dataset. The repertoires were made available in a free public database intended to serve as a resource for research on the immune response to SARS-CoV-2. Samples came from the ongoing ImmuneRACE study (first 160 participants) plus 1,254 subjects from 6 global collaborators. Sample metadata almost always included a de-identified subject ID, COVID-19 status, age in years and sex. Where available, HLA class I and class II types were obtained from metadata supplied by the sample provider rather than from assay-based typing.

Overall study outcomes, separate from this receptor: How much clinical and demographic metadata was included differed by source and by participant, and the metadata was provided uncurated.

TCRbeta CDR3 regions were amplified from genomic DNA by means of the immunoSEQ Assay, a bias-controlled multiplex PCR. In the authors' own workflow: The number of nucleated cells in each sample was estimated from the amplification of reference gene primers within the assay. To quantify the absolute abundance of each unique TCRbeta CDR3 rearrangement, sequence reads were collapsed and filtered. For each sample, productive Simpson clonality was calculated as the square root of Simpson's diversity index across productive rearrangements. TCRdb carries this immuneACCESS record with in-frame sequences only. Its versions omit some clonotypes, under half of them owing to an unresolved V gene in the studies checked, with the rest unexplained. V and J calls and clone size are given by that table; D and trimming were obtained from the DNA. A total of a few hundred thousand clones appear in this sample, roughly 87% of them only once. The ten largest clones take up 8% to 9% of the sample.

As concerns this clone: No cognate antigen has been identified for it. Base qualities are missing; no much larger clone stands one base away.

Participants in the prospective study were aged roughly 18 to 100 years, lived in about two dozen United States geographic areas, and enrolled through a virtual design. Cohort assignment in the prospective study relied on participant-reported clinical history from a screening survey and a study questionnaire. Recovered participants in ImmuneRACE Cohort 3 were defined as having two consecutive negative NP/OP PCR tests, clearance from a healthcare professional, or resolution of symptoms. In the prospective study, whole blood, serum and a nasopharyngeal or oropharyngeal swab were collected from each participant by mobile phlebotomists. Additional blood draws and questionnaires over an approximately 2-month period could optionally be provided by prospective study participants. Prospective study blood samples were shipped either frozen or at room temperature before DNA extraction. This clonotype was sampled from a woman aged 18-29 years who had recovered from COVID-19. The sample comprised PBMCs or T cells enriched from blood (not recorded which).

The DNA sequence is as follows: TGTGCCAGCAGCTTGACAGCCTATGGCTACACCTTC. The encoded protein is CASSLTAYGYTF. In this chain, TRBV7-8 is recombined with TRBJ1-2; possibly the D gene is TRBD1, per 5 matching bases. CDR1 SGHVS and CDR2 FQNEAQ are derived from the germline V gene. The V end loses 3 bases and the J end loses 4 bases, and a stretch of 6 bases separates them. The CDR3 contains 12 residues, cysteine and phenylalanine counted. Left in the record is the CDR3 DNA by itself, 36 bases read in frame from the first base.